What follows is one TCR beta chain and its context. The CDR3 covers 16 residues. Germline CDR1 reads SGHRS; CDR2 reads YFSETQ. V was clipped by 5 bases and J by 1 base; unmatched bases: 8. The sample originates from a study of blood T cell repertoires in COVID-19. In the study overall: Collection of acute and convalescent COVID-19 samples took place in the United States, Italy and Spain.

Using immunoSEQ multiplex PCR, the repertoire was profiled, and TCRdb retains in-frame clones only, with some absent. The table lists some 97,000 clones, 92% of them singletons, with around 5.7% in the top ten. The clonotype originates from a man in his 70s with acute or convalescent COVID-19. Sequencing input: peripheral blood. V gene TRBV5-1 combines with J gene TRBJ2-3, with 9 bases aligning to TRBD1. The CDR3: CASRDRGTGGTDTQYF. Written as DNA, the CDR3 is TGCGCCAGCAGAGACAGGGGGACGGGAGGCACAGATACGCAGTATTTT.